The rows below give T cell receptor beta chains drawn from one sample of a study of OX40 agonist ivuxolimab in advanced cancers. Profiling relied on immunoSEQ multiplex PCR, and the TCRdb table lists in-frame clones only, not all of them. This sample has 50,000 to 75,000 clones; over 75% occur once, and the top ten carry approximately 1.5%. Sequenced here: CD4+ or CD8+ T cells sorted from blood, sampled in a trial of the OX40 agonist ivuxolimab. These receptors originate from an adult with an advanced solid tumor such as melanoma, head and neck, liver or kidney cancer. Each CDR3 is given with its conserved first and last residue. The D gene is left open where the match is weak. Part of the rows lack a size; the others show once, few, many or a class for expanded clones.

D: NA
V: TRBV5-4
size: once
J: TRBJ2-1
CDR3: CASSLEVSSYNEQFF
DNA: TGTGCCAGCAGCTTGGAAGTAAGTTCCTACAATGAGCAGTTCTTC

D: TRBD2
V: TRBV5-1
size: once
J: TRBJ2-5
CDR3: CASSWTSGFETQYF
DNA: TGCGCCAGCAGCTGGACTAGCGGGTTTGAGACCCAGTACTTC

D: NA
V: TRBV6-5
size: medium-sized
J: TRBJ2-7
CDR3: CASSYSGIAYEQYF
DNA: TGTGCCAGCAGTTACTCTGGGATTGCCTACGAGCAGTACTTC

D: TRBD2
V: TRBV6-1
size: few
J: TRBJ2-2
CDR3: CASSLAGSTGELFF
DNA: TGTGCCAGCAGCCTAGCGGGGAGCACCGGGGAGCTGTTTTTT

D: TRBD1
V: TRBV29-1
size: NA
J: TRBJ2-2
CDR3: CSVGGTGSNTGELFF
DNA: TGCAGCGTTGGGGGGACAGGGTCGAACACCGGGGAGCTGTTTTTT

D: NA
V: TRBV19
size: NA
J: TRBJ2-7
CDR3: CASSIVLAELYEQYF
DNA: TGTGCCAGTAGTATTGTGTTAGCGGAGCTCTACGAGCAGTACTTC

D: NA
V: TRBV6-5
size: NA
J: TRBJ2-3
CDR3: CASSGGGGFEGTQYF
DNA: TGTGCCAGCAGTGGGGGAGGAGGGTTCGAAGGGACGCAGTATTTT

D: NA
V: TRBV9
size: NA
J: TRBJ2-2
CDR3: CASSAHVGNTGELFF
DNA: TGTGCCAGCAGCGCCCATGTGGGAAACACCGGGGAGCTGTTTTTT

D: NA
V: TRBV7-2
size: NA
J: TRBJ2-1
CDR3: CASSRGPQMNEQFF
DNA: TGTGCCAGCAGCCGGGGACCCCAGATGAATGAGCAGTTCTTC

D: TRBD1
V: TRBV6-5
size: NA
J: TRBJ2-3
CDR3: CASKGALGTDTQYF
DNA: TGTGCCAGCAAGGGGGCTTTGGGCACAGATACGCAGTATTTT

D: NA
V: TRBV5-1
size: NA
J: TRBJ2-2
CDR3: CACTRGLRGTGELFF
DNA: TGCGCCTGCACAAGAGGACTCCGAGGCACCGGGGAGCTGTTTTTT

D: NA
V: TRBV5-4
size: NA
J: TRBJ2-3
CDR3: CASSLDGTSSDTQYF
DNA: TGTGCCAGCAGCTTGGACGGGACCAGTTCCGATACGCAGTATTTT

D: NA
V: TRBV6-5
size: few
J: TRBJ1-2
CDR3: CASNPRGRSGKYTF
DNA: TGTGCCAGCAACCCTCGAGGTCGTTCCGGAAAATACACCTTC

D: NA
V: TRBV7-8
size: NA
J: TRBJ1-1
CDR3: CASRRETPSTEAFF
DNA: TGTGCCAGCAGACGTGAGACACCTAGCACTGAAGCTTTCTTT